This T cell receptor beta chain appears in the sequencing data of a study of STAT3 mutations in large granular lymphocyte leukemia. On the study more broadly: Among longitudinally sequenced T-LGLL patients, roughly half had canonical activating STAT3 mutations detected.

The CDR3 is 17 amino acids. The V segment lost 5 bases and the J segment 8 bases; nucleotides outside the gene matches: 16. Germline V gene sequence: CDR1 SNHLY, CDR2 FYNNEI. Sequencing used immunoSEQ multiplex PCR; TCRdb keeps in-frame clones, though not all of them. The sample shows approximately 45,000 clones, roughly three quarters of them seen only once. Worth noting for this clone: What it binds is not known.

General observations from the study: In T-cell large granular lymphocyte leukemia, about half of patients showed multiple immunodominant subclonotypes. Sampling intervals varied between patients and samples.

Source material: PBMCs. The receptor comes from a human donor with T large granular lymphocyte leukemia. Some clones in this sample may be carry-over from other donors' samples. The J gene is TRBJ2-4, the V gene TRBV2, with 9 positions matching TRBD2. Here the CDR3 DNA reads TGTGCCAGCAGTTATACACAGAGCGGGGGGATGATGGACATTCAGTACTTC. Protein: CASSYTQSGGMMDIQYF.